This TCR beta chain stems from a study of blood T cells in healthy people across ages. For the second PCR, which ran for roughly 6 to 11 cycles, a sample-barcoded 5' primer and a J-beta primer mix were used. TCRdb re-called the 5' RACE reads through MiXCR, storing one row per CDR3 protein. The table has around 750,000 distinct CDR3 sequences, 50% to 65% seen once; the top ten hold around 41%. The CDR3 loop spans 13 amino acids. Germline CDR1 and CDR2: SGHTA and FQGTGA. V was pared by 3 bases and J by 7 bases, with 13 bases between. This clonotype showed up just a few times. The receptor was isolated from a man at least 80 years old in good health. The genes are TRBV7-3 and TRBJ2-7; possibly TRBD1 or TRBD2 for D (5 bases each). Sequenced material: blood. CDR3 region: CASSLYGAGEQYF. In DNA, the CDR3 is TGTGCCAGCAGCTTGTACGGGGCGGGTGAGCAGTACTTC.